A single T cell receptor (beta chain) is shown here with its context. As yet, its antigen is unknown. The data belong to a study of T cell responses to AZD1222 COVID-19 vaccine. The CDR3 loop spans 14 amino acids. Trimming cost V 3 bases and J 8 bases, with 16 bases left between them. CDR1 is KGHSH and CDR2 is LQKENI in the germline V gene. General study points: The study reported that nearly half of spike-specific TCRs target unmutated variant regions. Spike-specific TCR breadth and depth went up after people got two AZD1222 doses. In a largely white British group with more females than males, clonal diversity was possibly underestimated.

Profiling relied on immunoSEQ multiplex PCR, and the TCRdb table lists in-frame clones only, not all of them. Among over 100,000 clones listed, roughly 85% were seen once. This receptor was taken from an adult who received the MenACWY meningococcal vaccine as a control. The sequencing here drew on peripheral blood, taken 28 days after the second dose of the MenACWY control vaccine. The chain links TRBV18 to TRBJ1-1; the D gene is possibly TRBD1 (6 bases). CDR3 sequence reads: CASSPKAGGAEAFF. In nucleotides, the CDR3 is TGTGCCAGCTCACCTAAGGCGGGGGGGGCAGAAGCTTTCTTT.